These 28 T cell receptor beta chains came from one sample sequenced in a study of T cells in Graves' hyperthyroidism and ophthalmopathy. RNA transcripts provided the source from which TCR beta CDR3 regions were amplified. During a first-round RT-PCR of the TCR CDR3, the HTBI primer set was used. MiXCR, applied by TCRdb to the multiplex PCR reads, yields one record per CDR3 protein. The sample has approximately 560,000 distinct CDR3 sequences, roughly 46% seen once. Sequenced material: peripheral blood or thyroid tissue (not recorded which). The receptor set was obtained from a woman aged 18-30 years with Graves' hyperthyroidism.

The chain is built from TRBV25-1 and TRBJ1-6, with D maybe TRBD1 (6 bases). Germline V gene sequence: CDR1 MGHDK, CDR2 SYGVNS. V was cut by 6 bases and J by 0 bases, with 18 bases left in between. CDR3 length: 18 residues. The CDR3 protein is CASSGAGTRSSYNSPLHF. The CDR3 DNA follows: TGTGCCAGCAGCGGGGCGGGGACAAGGAGCTCCTATAATTCACCCCTCCACTTT.

The chain links TRBV24-1 to TRBJ2-2; D is perhaps TRBD2 (6 bases). V shed 4 bases and J shed 7 bases, with 18 bases lying between them. CDR3 length: 16 amino acids. Germline V gene data show CDR1 as KGHDR and CDR2 as SFDVKD. In DNA, the CDR3 is TGTGCCACCAGTGACCGGCACGGGGGTCTGGACGGGGAGCTGTTTTTT. It yields the protein CATSDRHGGLDGELFF.

The chain joins TRBV7-9 to TRBJ2-3; D is uncertain. V was shortened by 6 bases and J by 3 bases, with 7 bases between the two germline ends. This CDR3 has 12 residues. Germline CDR1 is SEHNR and CDR2 is FQNEAQ (reference sequence). CDR3 amino acids: CASRPRTDTQYF. CDR3 nucleotide sequence: TGTGCCAGCAGGCCGAGAACAGATACGCAGTATTTT.

The rearrangement uses TRBV2 and TRBJ1-1, with D possibly being TRBD1 (5 bases). Trimming shortened V by 6 bases and J by 6 bases, and 8 bases separated the two germline ends. The CDR3 sequence is 11 residues long. Germline V gene data show CDR1 as SNHLY and CDR2 as FYNNEI. CDR3 region: CASSSQAEAFF. In DNA form, the CDR3 reads TGTGCCAGCAGCTCACAGGCTGAAGCTTTCTTT.

This clonotype was counted ten times or more. J is TRBJ1-4 and V is TRBV10-3; D may be TRBD1 (6 bases). Germline V CDR1 and CDR2: ENHRY, SYGVKD. The germline V and J ends were trimmed by 11 bases and 7 bases, with 20 bases remaining between them. The CDR3 spans 14 residues. CDR3 residues: CASQRAGAGEKLFF. CDR3 coding DNA: TGTGCCTCACAGAGGGCAGGGGCGGGTGAAAAACTGTTTTTT.

This chain joins TRBV29-1 and TRBJ1-3; D unresolved. Germline V lookup: CDR1 SQVTM, CDR2 ANQGSEA. Trimming cost V 1 base and J 0 bases, with 7 bases left between them. The CDR3 spans 14 residues. Here the CDR3 DNA reads TGCAGCGTTGAAGGTGGCAACTCTGGAAACACCATATATTTT. The encoded protein is CSVEGGNSGNTIYF.

About this clonotype itself: A single base separates this from a much larger clone, so it may be a read error. The chain employs TRBV27 and TRBJ1-2; D is ambiguous. Germline loops: CDR1 MNHEY, CDR2 SMNVEV (reference sequence). The CDR3 runs to 12 residues. CDR3 nucleotide sequence: TGTGCCAGCAGTTTATCGAGCTATGGCTGCACCTTC. Amino acid sequence: CASSLSSYGCTF.

This clonotype was seen once. V is TRBV10-3 and J is TRBJ2-7, with 13 positions matching TRBD2. Losses at the gene ends were 2 bases for V and 3 bases for J; bases not matched to a gene: 1. Per germline, CDR1 ENHRY and CDR2 SYGVKD. This CDR3 has 15 residues. The CDR3 here is CAISEGLAGDYEQYF. The DNA of the CDR3 is TGTGCCATCAGTGAGGGACTAGCGGGGGACTACGAGCAGTACTTC.

The V and J genes are TRBV5-1 and TRBJ2-2; TRBD1 aligns across 7 bases. Germline CDR1 and CDR2: SGHRS and YFSETQ. The CDR3 spans 21 residues. Germline trimming cut 4 bases from V and 2 bases from J; bases unmatched to any gene: 23. The CDR3 nucleotides read TGCGCCAGCAGCCAACTCCAGGGCAGTGGGCGCCGACAGGGCAACACCGGGGAGCTGTTTTTT. It yields the protein CASSQLQGSGRRQGNTGELFF.

Only a few counts were recorded for this clonotype. The chain has TRBV9 and TRBJ1-2; D unresolved. Looked up from germline, CDR1 is SGDLS and CDR2 is YYNGEE. The V end lost 2 bases, the J end lost 5 bases, and 19 bases lay between the germline ends. The CDR3 extends over 16 amino acids. CDR3: CASSVAEGKRDYGYTF. As DNA, the CDR3 is TGTGCCAGCAGCGTGGCGGAGGGCAAACGAGATTATGGCTACACCTTC.

The rearrangement joins TRBV10-3 to TRBJ2-7, with D tentatively TRBD1 (5 bases). CDR1 ENHRY and CDR2 SYGVKD come from the germline V gene. V was clipped by 3 bases and J by 3 bases, with 6 bases between them. There are 12 residues in the CDR3. CDR3 region: CAISDQGYEQYF. The CDR3 coding sequence is TGTGCCATCAGTGATCAGGGCTACGAGCAGTACTTC.

This clonotype came up a few times. V gene TRBV7-9 combines with J gene TRBJ1-5, with D perhaps TRBD1 (6 bases). This CDR3 is built from 16 residues. Deletions cut 1 base from V and 4 bases from J, with 14 bases between. The germline gives CDR1 SEHNR, CDR2 FQNEAQ (reference sequence). The CDR3 DNA sequence: TGTGCCAGCAGCTTAGGGACAGAGGCAGGGAATCAGCCCCAGCATTTT. Its protein is CASSLGTEAGNQPQHF.

The chain combines TRBV19 with TRBJ2-2; D is perhaps TRBD1 or TRBD2 (5 bases each). This CDR3 contains 14 residues. V dropped 3 bases and J dropped 3 bases, with 8 bases sitting between them. Germline V lookup: CDR1 LNHDA, CDR2 SQIVND (reference sequence). CDR3 amino acids: CASSIGTDTGELFF. The CDR3 DNA sequence: TGTGCCAGTAGTATTGGGACGGACACCGGGGAGCTGTTTTTT.

This clonotype was detected ten times or more. The chain is built from TRBV2 and TRBJ1-5; 7 positions match TRBD1. V lost 6 bases and J lost 5; bases outside the gene matches: 10. CDR3 size: 15 residues. Germline assignment: CDR1 SNHLY and CDR2 FYNNEI. The chain's CDR3 is CASSSGTDIHQPQHF. Written as DNA, the CDR3 is TGTGCCAGCAGCTCCGGGACAGATATTCATCAGCCCCAGCATTTT.

This clonotype was recorded many times. The CDR3 nucleotides are TGCAGCGTTTGGACAGAAGAGACCCAGTACTTC. It specifies CSVWTEETQYF. This chain connects TRBV29-1 to TRBJ2-5; D may be TRBD1 (6 bases). Trimming took off 5 bases at V and 3 bases at J, with 7 bases between the two ends. This CDR3 contains 11 residues. The germline V gene encodes CDR1 SQVTM and CDR2 ANQGSEA. The whole variable domain, remainder taken from reference TRBV29-1 and TRBJ2-5, is SAVISQKPSRDICQRGTSLTIQCQVDSQVTMMFWYRQQPGQSLTLIATANQGSEATYESGFVIDKFPISRPNLTFSTLTVSNMSPEDSSIYLCSVWTEETQYFGPGTRLLVL.

This chain uses TRBV7-6 with TRBJ2-7; TRBD2 agrees at 10 bases. In germline, CDR1 is SGHVS, CDR2 FNYEAQ. This CDR3 region has 14 residues. With V trimmed by 1 base and J by 4 bases, 1 base remained unmatched. DNA of the CDR3: TGTGCCAGCAGCTTAGTTAGCGGGAGGTACGAGCAGTACTTC. Its protein is CASSLVSGRYEQYF.

The chain links TRBV13 to TRBJ2-7; TRBD2 matches 10 bases. With 1 base clipped from V and 3 bases from J, the junction kept 6 bases outside the gene matches. Germline CDR1 is PRHDT and CDR2 is FYEKMQ (reference sequence). The CDR3 has 16 amino acids. The CDR3 protein is CASSLVRTSGNYEQYF. CDR3 DNA sequence: TGTGCCAGCAGCTTAGTACGGACTAGCGGAAACTACGAGCAGTACTTC.

This clonotype has more than one count but fewer than ten. The chain uses TRBV2 and TRBJ1-1; a possible D gene is TRBD1 (5 bases). Germline V lookup: CDR1 SNHLY, CDR2 FYNNEI. Trimming removed 5 bases from V and 4 bases from J, with 17 bases in between. The CDR3 is made up of 15 amino acids. This chain's CDR3 is CASSPPGDAGTEAFF. In nucleotides, the CDR3 is TGTGCCAGCAGTCCCCCCGGGGACGCGGGCACTGAAGCTTTCTTT. The variable domain in full, completed from reference TRBV2 and TRBJ1-1, reads EPEVTQTPSHQVTQMGQEVILRCVPISNHLYFYWYRQILGQKVEFLVSFYNNEISEKSEIFDDQFSVERPDGSNFTLKIRSTKLEDSAMYFCASSPPGDAGTEAFFGQGTRLTVV.

The chain joins TRBV5-1 to TRBJ2-7, with unresolved D. Trimming removed 4 bases from V and 7 bases from J, with 15 bases in between. This CDR3 has 13 residues. The germline gives CDR1 SGHRS, CDR2 YFSETQ. DNA of the CDR3: TGCGCCAGCAGCCCCACGGATTTCGGGGAGCAGTACTTC. Residues: CASSPTDFGEQYF.

V usage is TRBV2 and J usage is TRBJ1-4, with D maybe TRBD1 (6 bases). Germline V gene lookup returns CDR1 SNHLY and CDR2 FYNNEI. V was clipped by 5 bases and J by 8 bases, with 21 bases between them. CDR3 length equals 16 residues. The CDR3 coding sequence is TGTGCCAGCAGTTACGAGAATCAGGGGAGCCGGGAAAAACTGTTTTTT. This encodes CASSYENQGSREKLFF.

The V gene is TRBV5-1, the J gene TRBJ1-6; D perhaps matches TRBD1 (5 bases). Germline V lookup: CDR1 SGHRS, CDR2 YFSETQ. CDR3 size: 14 residues. V was shortened by 0 bases and J by 9 bases, with 10 bases between the two germline ends. In nucleotides, the CDR3 is TGCGCCAGCAGCTTGGAGGGGAGGACTTCACCCCTCCACTTT. It encodes CASSLEGRTSPLHF.

The chain employs TRBV9 and TRBJ1-2; possible D gene TRBD1, 6 bases. Trimming shortened V by 4 bases and J by 3 bases, and 10 bases separated the two germline ends. This CDR3 region has 13 residues. Germline V gene data show CDR1 as SGDLS and CDR2 as YYNGEE. CDR3 sequence reads: CASSPHRDYGYTF. The CDR3 DNA follows: TGTGCCAGCAGCCCCCACAGGGACTATGGCTACACCTTC.

The chain carries TRBV5-1 and TRBJ2-5; 8 bases map to TRBD1. V gave up 4 bases and J gave up 2 bases; unmatched junction bases: 10. Germline CDR1 is SGHRS and CDR2 is YFSETQ. CDR3 size: 16 residues. The CDR3: CASSEWTGSNQETQYF. The CDR3 DNA reads TGCGCCAGCAGCGAATGGACAGGGAGTAATCAAGAGACCCAGTACTTC.

This clonotype has ten or more counts. The chain links TRBV2 to TRBJ2-5, with D perhaps matching TRBD1 (5 bases). V dropped 5 bases and J dropped 1 base, with 11 bases sitting between them. CDR3 length: 14 amino acids. The germline gives CDR1 SNHLY, CDR2 FYNNEI. CDR3 loop: CASSTPGFQETQYF. CDR3 nucleotide sequence: TGTGCCAGCAGTACTCCAGGGTTCCAAGAGACCCAGTACTTC.

The chain is built from TRBV12-5 and TRBJ1-5; D call uncertain. Trimming took off 6 bases at V and 1 base at J, with 7 bases between the two ends. CDR1 and CDR2 from the germline V gene are LGHNT and FRNRAP. The CDR3 runs to 13 residues. The DNA of the CDR3 is TGTGCTAGTGGCCTGGGAAGCAATCAGCCCCAGCATTTT. Translating gives CASGLGSNQPQHF.

Notes on this clonotype: A single base separates this from a much larger clone, so it may be a read error. This chain links TRBV29-1 with TRBJ1-1; D gene unclear. CDR1 is SQVTM and CDR2 is ANQGSEA in the germline V gene. This CDR3 is built from 12 residues. CDR3: CIVVTSVNEAFF. In nucleotides, the CDR3 is TGCATCGTAGTCACTAGCGTAAATGAAGCTTTCTTT. Together with reference TRBV29-1 and TRBJ1-1, the CDR3 gives the full variable domain: SAVISQKPSRDICQRGTSLTIQCQVDSQVTMMFWYRQQPGQSLTLIATANQGSEATYESGFVIDKFPISRPNLTFSTLTVSNMSPEDSSIYLCIVVTSVNEAFFGQGTRLTVV.

This clonotype was observed once. This chain joins TRBV10-3 and TRBJ2-5; TRBD1 aligns across 7 bases. V lost 6 bases, J lost 6 bases, and 4 bases stayed unmatched. The CDR3 spans 12 residues. Germline CDR1 ENHRY, CDR2 SYGVKD. DNA of the CDR3: TGTGCCATCAGCGAGGACAGGCAGACCCAGTACTTC. Amino acids: CAISEDRQTQYF.

The chain uses TRBV24-1 and TRBJ2-5; D is uncertain. V lost 9 bases, J lost 2 bases, and 21 bases lay in between. The V gene's germline CDR1 is KGHDR and CDR2 SFDVKD. The CDR3 consists of 16 residues. In DNA form, the CDR3 reads TGTGCCACCCATACAGTGCGGCGGAGTAGTCAAGAGACCCAGTACTTC. Encoded protein: CATHTVRRSSQETQYF.